This TCR beta chain was sequenced during a study of T cell responses to AZD1222 COVID-19 vaccine. Findings of the study overall: Reports indicate that nearly half of spike-specific TCRs are directed at unmutated variant regions. Samples come after the peak T cell response, not at day 14.

The CDR3 has 14 amino acids. The germline V and J ends were trimmed by 4 bases and 8 bases, with 15 bases remaining between them. Germline V gene lookup returns CDR1 SGHDN and CDR2 FVKESK. Note on this clone: The antigen is undetermined.

Sequencing used immunoSEQ multiplex PCR; TCRdb keeps in-frame clones, though not all of them. The data hold roughly 130,000 clones, with approximately 90% observed a single time. The chain has TRBV14 and TRBJ2-1, with D hard to call. The TCR comes from an adult who received the AZD1222 COVID-19 vaccine. Specimen: peripheral blood, collected 28 days after the second AZD1222 dose. CDR3 amino acids: CASSPRLRADEQFF. For the CDR3, the DNA is TGTGCCAGCAGCCCCCGGCTCCGGGCGGATGAGCAGTTCTTC.